The rows below give T cell receptor beta chains drawn from one sample of a study of identical twins. Each CDR3 protein gets one entry after TCRdb re-called the 5' RACE reads with MiXCR. The table records 520,000 or so distinct CDR3 sequences, roughly a fifth of them present only once. This sample was also put to use in a study of T cells expressing NK-cell markers.

The material sequenced was CD4+ T cells sorted from blood. Receptors were obtained from a woman younger than 35 in good health. Each CDR3 is given with its conserved first and last residue. The order of the fields is V gene, clone size, J gene, D gene, CDR3 DNA, CDR3 protein. A D gene is named only where the DNA matches it firmly. Rows give clone size only sometimes, using once, few, many, or a class for an expanded clone.

TRBV2	few	TRBJ1-5	.	TGTGCCAGCCGGGCCCCAAATCAGCCCCAGCATTTT	CASRAPNQPQHF
TRBV5-8	few	TRBJ2-1	TRBD2	TGTGCCAGCAGCTTGGGAAGTTATAGCGGGGGAGCTGGCGAGCAGTTCTTC	CASSLGSYSGGAGEQFF
TRBV18	.	TRBJ1-5	.	TGTGCCAGCTCACGACTACAGGGCAGTGGCAATCAGCCCCAGCATTTT	CASSRLQGSGNQPQHF
TRBV20-1	.	TRBJ2-3	TRBD1	TGCAGTGGTTTCCGGGACAGACGCACAGATACGCAGTATTTT	CSGFRDRRTDTQYF
TRBV20-1	few	TRBJ2-4	.	TGCAGTGCTACGATTTTACTAGCCAAAAACATTCAGTACTTC	CSATILLAKNIQYF
TRBV7-3	few	TRBJ2-1	TRBD2	TGTGCCAGCAGCTTAACGGGGACTAGCGGGTTCAATGAGCAGTTCTTC	CASSLTGTSGFNEQFF
TRBV6-1	.	TRBJ2-1	TRBD1	TGTGCCAGCAGAACCGGGACAGGGGTCGGCTATGAGCAGTTCTTC	CASRTGTGVGYEQFF
TRBV4-3	few	TRBJ1-4	TRBD1	TGCGCCAGCAGCCAGGGTGACAGGGATCACGAAAAACTGTTTTTT	CASSQGDRDHEKLFF
TRBV2	many	TRBJ2-1	TRBD2	TGTGCCAGCATGTTAGAGCGGGATGAGTTCTTC	CASMLERDEFF
TRBV11-2	.	TRBJ1-2	.	TGTGCCAGCAGCCCGCAAGGACAGAACTATGGCTACACCTTC	CASSPQGQNYGYTF
TRBV15	.	TRBJ2-1	.	TGTGCCACCAGCCAAGGACCAAGGAATGAGCAGTTCTTC	CATSQGPRNEQFF
TRBV29-1	.	TRBJ1-4	.	TGCAGCGTTGACTTAGGGGGAAAAAATGAAAAACTGTTTTTT	CSVDLGGKNEKLFF
TRBV4-3	.	TRBJ1-1	.	TGCGCCAGCAGCCAGGCTCCGAACACTGAAGCTTTCTTT	CASSQAPNTEAFF
TRBV5-1	.	TRBJ2-5	.	TGCGCCAGCAGCCTGTATTGGACAGCCGGGCAGAGACAAGAGACCCAGTACTTC	CASSLYWTAGQRQETQYF
TRBV6-5	few	TRBJ2-3	.	TGTGCCAGCAGTTACGATAGTGCAGATACGCAGTATTTT	CASSYDSADTQYF
TRBV5-1	many	TRBJ2-3	TRBD2	TGCGCCAGCAGCCCCACGACTAGCGGGGCGGATACGCAGTATTTT	CASSPTTSGADTQYF